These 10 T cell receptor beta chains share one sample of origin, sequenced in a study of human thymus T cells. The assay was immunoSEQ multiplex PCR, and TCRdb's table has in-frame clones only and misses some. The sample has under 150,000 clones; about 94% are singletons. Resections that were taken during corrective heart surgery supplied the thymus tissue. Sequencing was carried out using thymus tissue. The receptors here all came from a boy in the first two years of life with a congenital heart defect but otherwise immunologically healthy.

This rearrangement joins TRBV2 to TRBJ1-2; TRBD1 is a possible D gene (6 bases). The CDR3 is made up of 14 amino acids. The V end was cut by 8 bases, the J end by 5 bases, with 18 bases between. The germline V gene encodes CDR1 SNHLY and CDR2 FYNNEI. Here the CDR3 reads CASPEGGAGYGYTF. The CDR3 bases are TGTGCCAGCCCCGAGGGGGGGGCGGGTTATGGCTACACCTTC.

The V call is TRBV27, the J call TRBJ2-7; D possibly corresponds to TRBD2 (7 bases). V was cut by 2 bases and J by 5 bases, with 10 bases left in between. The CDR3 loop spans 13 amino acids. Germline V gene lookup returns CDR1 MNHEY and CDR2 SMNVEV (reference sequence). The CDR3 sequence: CASSLGGADEQYF. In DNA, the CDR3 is TGTGCCAGCAGTTTAGGGGGGGCGGACGAGCAGTACTTC.

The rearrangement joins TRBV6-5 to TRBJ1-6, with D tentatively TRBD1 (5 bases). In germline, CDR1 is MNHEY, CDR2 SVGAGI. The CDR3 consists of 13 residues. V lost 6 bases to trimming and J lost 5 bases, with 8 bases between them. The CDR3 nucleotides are TGTGCCAGCAGGGGCAGGGATAATTCACCCCTCCACTTT. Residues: CASRGRDNSPLHF.

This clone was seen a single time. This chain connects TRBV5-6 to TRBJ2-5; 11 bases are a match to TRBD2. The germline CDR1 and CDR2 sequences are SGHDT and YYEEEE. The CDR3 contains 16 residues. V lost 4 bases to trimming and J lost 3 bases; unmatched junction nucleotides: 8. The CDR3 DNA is TGTGCCAGCAGCGGGAAACTAGCGGGGGCAGAAGAGACCCAGTACTTC. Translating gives CASSGKLAGAEETQYF. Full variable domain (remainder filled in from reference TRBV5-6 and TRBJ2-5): DAGVTQSPTHLIKTRGQQVTLRCSPKSGHDTVSWYQQALGQGPQFIFQYYEEEERQRGNFPDRFSGHQFPNYSSELNVNALLLGDSALYLCASSGKLAGAEETQYFGPGTRLLVL.

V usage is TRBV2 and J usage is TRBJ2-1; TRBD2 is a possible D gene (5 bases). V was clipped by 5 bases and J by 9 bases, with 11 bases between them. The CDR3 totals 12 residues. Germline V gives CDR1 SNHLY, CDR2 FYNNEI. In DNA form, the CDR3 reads TGTGCCAGCAGTCCTCCGGGGAGTGAGCAGTTCTTC. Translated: CASSPPGSEQFF. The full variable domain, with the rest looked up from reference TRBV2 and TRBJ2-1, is EPEVTQTPSHQVTQMGQEVILRCVPISNHLYFYWYRQILGQKVEFLVSFYNNEISEKSEIFDDQFSVERPDGSNFTLKIRSTKLEDSAMYFCASSPPGSEQFFGPGTRLTVL.

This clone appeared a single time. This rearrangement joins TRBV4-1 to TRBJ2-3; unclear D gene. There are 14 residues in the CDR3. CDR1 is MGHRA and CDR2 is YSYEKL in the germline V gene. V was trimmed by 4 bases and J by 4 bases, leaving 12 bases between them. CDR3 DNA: TGCGCCAGCAGCCCATCAGTTGGCGCAGATACGCAGTATTTT. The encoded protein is CASSPSVGADTQYF.

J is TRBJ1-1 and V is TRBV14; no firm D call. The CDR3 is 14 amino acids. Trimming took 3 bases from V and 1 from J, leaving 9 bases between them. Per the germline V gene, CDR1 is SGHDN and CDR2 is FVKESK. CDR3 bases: TGTGCCAGCAGCCAGCCATCCAGGAACACTGAAGCTTTCTTT. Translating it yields CASSQPSRNTEAFF.

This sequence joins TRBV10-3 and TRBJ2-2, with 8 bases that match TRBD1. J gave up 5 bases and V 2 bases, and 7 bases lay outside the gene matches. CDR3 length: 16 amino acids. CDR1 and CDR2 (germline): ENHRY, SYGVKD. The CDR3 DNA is TGTGCCATCAGTGAGCCACAGGGGGAATGGACCGGGGAGCTGTTTTTT. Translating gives CAISEPQGEWTGELFF.

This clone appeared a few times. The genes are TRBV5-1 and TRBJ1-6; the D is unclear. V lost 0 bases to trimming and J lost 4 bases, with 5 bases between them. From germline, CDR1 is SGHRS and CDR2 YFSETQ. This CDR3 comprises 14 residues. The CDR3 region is CASSLEGYNSPLHF. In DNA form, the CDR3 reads TGCGCCAGCAGCTTGGAGGGTTATAATTCACCCCTCCACTTT. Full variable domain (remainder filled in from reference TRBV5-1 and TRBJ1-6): KAGVTQTPRYLIKTRGQQVTLSCSPISGHRSVSWYQQTPGQGLQFLFEYFSETQRNKGNFPGRFSGRQFSNSRSEMNVSTLELGDSALYLCASSLEGYNSPLHFGNGTRLTVT.

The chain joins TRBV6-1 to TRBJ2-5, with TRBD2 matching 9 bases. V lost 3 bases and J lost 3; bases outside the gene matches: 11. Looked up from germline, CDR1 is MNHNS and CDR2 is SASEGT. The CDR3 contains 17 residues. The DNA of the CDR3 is TGTGCCAGCAGTGACGCTTGCGGGGGGGCCTGCGAAGAGACCCAGTACTTC. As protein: CASSDACGGACEETQYF.